Shown below are 27 T cell receptor beta chains from a single sample sequenced in a study of T cell responses to AZD1222 COVID-19 vaccine. Assay: immunoSEQ multiplex PCR; the TCRdb copy retains only in-frame clones and omits some. The sample records 95,000 to 150,000 clones, roughly nine tenths being singletons. Sequenced material: peripheral blood, taken on day 0 of AZD1222 vaccination. All receptors come from an adult in good health.

The rearrangement links TRBV28 to TRBJ2-7, with D uncertain. Trimming cost V 2 bases and J 4 bases, with 6 bases left between them. The CDR3 is 12 amino acids. Germline assignment: CDR1 MDHEN and CDR2 SYDVKM. As DNA, the CDR3 is TGTGCCAGCAGTTTAAAAGGGTACGAGCAGTACTTC. Amino acid sequence: CASSLKGYEQYF.

The table lists this clone with a count of one. The J gene is TRBJ2-4, the V gene TRBV27; 9 positions agree with TRBD1. J gave up 10 bases and V 6 bases, and 13 bases lay outside the gene matches. Germline V gives CDR1 MNHEY, CDR2 SMNVEV (reference sequence). The CDR3 totals 15 residues. This CDR3 reads CASSPTTGGTSIQYF. CDR3 sequence (DNA): TGTGCCAGCAGCCCTACGACAGGGGGAACCAGTATTCAGTACTTC.

The rearrangement uses TRBV30 and TRBJ1-6; 8 bases line up with TRBD1. The CDR3 totals 13 residues. Trimming removed 3 bases from V and 7 bases from J; junction bases left unmatched: 2. Germline V gene lookup returns CDR1 GTSNPN and CDR2 SVGIG (reference sequence). This CDR3 is CAWRAGGNSPLHF. CDR3 DNA sequence: TGTGCCTGGAGGGCAGGGGGCAATTCACCCCTCCACTTT.

The rearrangement links TRBV5-1 to TRBJ2-1, with D uncertain. Germline V gene lookup returns CDR1 SGHRS and CDR2 YFSETQ. The CDR3 length is 17 residues. The V end was cut by 0 bases, the J end by 7 bases, with 20 bases between. In DNA, the CDR3 is TGCGCCAGCAGCTTGGGCCCCTCGGGTCCCCTTGGGAATGAGCAGTTCTTC. As protein: CASSLGPSGPLGNEQFF.

This chain uses TRBV7-2 with TRBJ2-1; weak D call: TRBD2 (6 bases). CDR3 length: 13 residues. Germline V gives CDR1 SGHTA, CDR2 FQGNSA. Deletions cut 4 bases from V and 13 bases from J, with 17 bases between. The CDR3 coding sequence is TGTGCCAGCAGCTCTGGGGGGAGACAGACTCAGTTCTTC. It is translated as CASSSGGRQTQFF.

The J gene is TRBJ2-3, the V gene TRBV7-6; TRBD2 matches 9 bases. Looked up from germline, CDR1 is SGHVS and CDR2 is FNYEAQ. V was clipped by 5 bases and J by 2 bases; unmatched bases: 8. This CDR3 has 16 amino acids. CDR3 loop: CASSRRVAGVTDTQYF. CDR3 coding DNA: TGTGCCAGCAGCAGACGAGTAGCGGGGGTCACAGATACGCAGTATTTT.

The chain carries TRBV7-2 and TRBJ1-1, with a tentative D call TRBD1 (5 bases). The V gene lost 1 base and the J gene lost 6 bases, with 12 bases spanning the gap. The CDR3 has 14 residues. Germline V lookup: CDR1 SGHTA, CDR2 FQGNSA. DNA of the CDR3: TGTGCCAGCAGCTTAGGGCAGGGTTTCGCTGAAGCTTTCTTT. This encodes CASSLGQGFAEAFF.

The CDR3 sequence: CASSLGDRQETQYF. CDR3 DNA: TGTGCCAGCAGCTTAGGGGACAGGCAAGAGACCCAGTACTTC. The V call is TRBV5-4, the J call TRBJ2-5, with 8 bases lining up with TRBD1. CDR1 SGHNT and CDR2 YYREEE come from the germline V gene (reference sequence). The CDR3 runs to 14 residues. Germline trimming cut 2 bases from V and 2 bases from J; bases unmatched to any gene: 2.

The J gene is TRBJ2-7, the V gene TRBV24-1; tentatively, D is TRBD2 (5 bases). V was clipped by 4 bases and J by 1 base, with 10 bases between them. The CDR3 is 14 amino acids. In germline, CDR1 is KGHDR, CDR2 SFDVKD. The CDR3 reads CATSERLTSYEQYF. The CDR3 coding sequence is TGTGCCACCAGTGAAAGACTAACGTCCTACGAGCAGTACTTC.

This CDR3 is CASSSLQGATDTQYF. Written as DNA, the CDR3 is TGCGCCAGCAGCTCCCTCCAGGGGGCCACAGATACGCAGTATTTT. The chain combines TRBV5-1 with TRBJ2-3, with 8 nucleotides matching TRBD1. The V segment lost 3 bases and the J segment 2 bases; nucleotides outside the gene matches: 5. This CDR3 spans 15 amino acids. Germline-derived CDR1 and CDR2 are SGHRS and YFSETQ. The full variable domain, completed using reference TRBV5-1 and TRBJ2-3, is KAGVTQTPRYLIKTRGQQVTLSCSPISGHRSVSWYQQTPGQGLQFLFEYFSETQRNKGNFPGRFSGRQFSNSRSEMNVSTLELGDSALYLCASSSLQGATDTQYFGPGTRLTVL.

This chain uses TRBV2 with TRBJ2-1, with TRBD2 matching 11 bases. There are 16 residues in the CDR3. The V segment lost 6 bases and the J segment 0 bases; nucleotides outside the gene matches: 4. CDR1 is SNHLY, CDR2 FYNNEI, per germline. The chain's CDR3 is CASRTSGVSSYNEQFF. As DNA, the CDR3 is TGTGCCAGCAGGACTAGCGGGGTCAGCTCCTACAATGAGCAGTTCTTC.

The rearrangement uses TRBV7-2 and TRBJ2-1, with 9 bases that match TRBD2. With 8 bases clipped from V and 4 bases from J, the junction kept 12 bases outside the gene matches. CDR3 length: 16 residues. The V gene's germline CDR1 is SGHTA and CDR2 FQGNSA. DNA for the CDR3: TGTGCCAGCCTCGCCCTCCGAACTAGCGGGTACAATGAGCAGTTCTTC. It translates to CASLALRTSGYNEQFF.

The rearrangement links TRBV27 to TRBJ2-1; possibly TRBD2 for D (5 bases). V was shortened by 5 bases and J by 2 bases, with 19 bases between the two germline ends. CDR3 length equals 17 residues. Germline CDR1 MNHEY, CDR2 SMNVEV (reference sequence). CDR3 sequence reads: CASSPLGAELPYNEQFF. The DNA for the CDR3 is TGTGCCAGCAGTCCCCTGGGAGCGGAGCTTCCCTACAATGAGCAGTTCTTC.

The CDR3 bases are TGTGCCAGCTCCCCTAGCAATCAGCCCCAGCATTTT. This translates into CASSPSNQPQHF. V gene TRBV28 combines with J gene TRBJ1-5, with no clear D. The CDR3 totals 12 residues. Trimming took off 8 bases at V and 0 bases at J, with 5 bases between the two ends. Per the germline V gene, CDR1 is MDHEN and CDR2 is SYDVKM.

The chain carries TRBV12-3 or TRBV12-4 and TRBJ2-1, with a weak D call TRBD2 (5 bases). The CDR3 is 13 amino acids. Trimming shortened V by 7 bases and J by 7 bases, and 14 bases separated the two germline ends. CDR3 sequence reads: CASTLGGGNEQFF. The CDR3 region has the DNA TGTGCCAGCACCCTCGGAGGTGGGAATGAGCAGTTCTTC.

V and J are TRBV4-1 and TRBJ1-5; D gene uncertain. The CDR3 is 15 amino acids. Between the trimmed V and J ends, which lost 0 bases and 7 bases, there was a span of 13 bases. Germline CDR1 is MGHRA and CDR2 is YSYEKL. As DNA, the CDR3 is TGCGCCAGCAGCCAAGATTTGGGCAGCGAGCAGCCCCAGCATTTT. This translates into CASSQDLGSEQPQHF.

The V gene is TRBV12-3 or TRBV12-4, the J gene TRBJ1-1, with D perhaps matching TRBD1 (6 bases). V lost 0 bases and J lost 10, with 9 bases in between. This CDR3 has 12 residues. The CDR3 nucleotides are TGTGCCAGCAGTTTAGCGCAGGGGCGAGCTTTCTTT. It translates to CASSLAQGRAFF.

The genes are TRBV14 and TRBJ2-7; D assignment may be TRBD1 or TRBD2 (6 bases each). The CDR3 totals 12 residues. Trimming shortened V by 4 bases and J by 9 bases, and 13 bases separated the two germline ends. Per the germline V gene, CDR1 is SGHDN and CDR2 is FVKESK. The CDR3 DNA follows: TGTGCCAGCAGCCGAGTGAGGGGGGTGCAGTACTTC. This translates into CASSRVRGVQYF. The entire variable domain, with the rest obtained from reference TRBV14 and TRBJ2-7, is as follows: EAGVTQFPSHSVIEKGQTVTLRCDPISGHDNLYWYRRVMGKEIKFLLHFVKESKQDESGMPNNRFLAERTGGTYSTLKVQPAELEDSGVYFCASSRVRGVQYFGPGTRLTVT.

This chain joins TRBV5-1 and TRBJ1-4; D might be TRBD1 (5 bases). This CDR3 has 16 residues. Germline loops: CDR1 SGHRS, CDR2 YFSETQ. V lost 1 base and J 3 bases, leaving 13 bases between the germline ends. CDR3 loop: CASSLIWGNPNEKLFF. The DNA for the CDR3 is TGCGCCAGCAGCTTGATTTGGGGGAACCCTAATGAAAAACTGTTTTTT.

The chain employs TRBV19 and TRBJ1-6; tentative D call: TRBD1 (5 bases). Trimming took off 7 bases at V and 9 bases at J, with 19 bases between the two ends. CDR3 length: 15 amino acids. Germline V gene lookup returns CDR1 LNHDA and CDR2 SQIVND (reference sequence). This chain's CDR3 is CASTTTALGISPLHF. The CDR3 nucleotides are TGTGCCAGTACTACGACAGCGCTTGGAATTTCACCCCTCCACTTT.

The J gene is TRBJ2-5, the V gene TRBV7-2, with 10 bases lining up with TRBD1. CDR1 is SGHTA and CDR2 is FQGNSA in the germline V gene. V gave up 5 bases and J gave up 4 bases; unmatched junction bases: 4. This CDR3 comprises 14 residues. The CDR3 coding sequence is TGTGCCAGCAGCACCGGGACAGGGGTAGAGACCCAGTACTTC. This codes for CASSTGTGVETQYF. The full variable domain, with the rest looked up from reference TRBV7-2 and TRBJ2-5, is GAGVSQSPSNKVTEKGKDVELRCDPISGHTALYWYRQSLGQGLEFLIYFQGNSAPDKSGLPSDRFSAERTGGSVSTLTIQRTQQEDSAVYLCASSTGTGVETQYFGPGTRLLVL.

The rearrangement uses TRBV10-3 and TRBJ2-2; the D is unclear. The V gene's germline CDR1 is ENHRY and CDR2 SYGVKD. The CDR3 has 15 amino acids. V dropped 3 bases and J dropped 2 bases, with 10 bases sitting between them. CDR3 amino acids: CAISEWVINTGELFF. Written as DNA, the CDR3 is TGTGCCATCAGTGAATGGGTTATCAACACCGGGGAGCTGTTTTTT.

This chain links TRBV4-1 with TRBJ1-3; D might be TRBD1 (5 bases). The CDR3 length is 16 residues. CDR1 and CDR2 (germline): MGHRA, YSYEKL. Trimming pared 3 bases from V and 2 bases from J, leaving 14 bases between. The CDR3 is CASSHGDLRPGNTIYF. In DNA form, the CDR3 reads TGCGCCAGCAGCCATGGGGACTTAAGGCCTGGAAACACCATATATTTT.

V gene TRBV10-3 combines with J gene TRBJ2-2, with TRBD2 matching 8 bases. J gave up 6 bases and V 2 bases, and 11 bases lay outside the gene matches. Germline CDR1 is ENHRY and CDR2 is SYGVKD. The CDR3 contains 17 residues. The CDR3 nucleotides are TGTGCCATCAGTGAGACAGGGACTAGTGGGTTTCCCGGGGAGCTGTTTTTT. Its translation is CAISETGTSGFPGELFF.

This chain connects TRBV6-5 to TRBJ1-5; D call uncertain. The germline V gene has CDR1 MNHEY and CDR2 SVGAGI. Trimming cost V 0 bases and J 0 bases, with 6 bases left between them. This CDR3 has 15 amino acids. CDR3 in DNA: TGTGCCAGCAGTTACTCTAGGCATAGCAATCAGCCCCAGCATTTT. It yields the protein CASSYSRHSNQPQHF.

The V gene is TRBV10-2, the J gene TRBJ1-5; D gene uncertain. The CDR3 extends over 15 amino acids. The germline V gene has CDR1 WSHSY and CDR2 SAAADI. V was cut by 0 bases and J by 4 bases, with 10 bases left in between. The CDR3 DNA is TGCGCCAGCAGTGAGTCAGGAGTCGAGAATCAGCCCCAGCATTTT. It yields the protein CASSESGVENQPQHF.

The chain has TRBV27 and TRBJ2-3, with 9 bases matching TRBD2. Trimming cost V 2 bases and J 2 bases; bases outside gene matches: 11. Germline V gives CDR1 MNHEY, CDR2 SMNVEV (reference sequence). The CDR3 is 18 residues long. Here the CDR3 reads CASSLPTGLAGTTDTQYF. CDR3 sequence (DNA): TGTGCCAGCAGTTTACCCACCGGGCTAGCGGGGACCACAGATACGCAGTATTTT.